The TCR beta chain under discussion was sequenced for a study of T cells in localized non-small cell lung cancer. Germline CDR1 SGHAT, CDR2 FQNNGV. The CDR3 spans 15 residues. Trimming cost V 1 base and J 1 base; bases outside gene matches: 0. Findings and caveats of the study: Uninvolved adjacent lung had the highest recorded T cell clonality, with tumor below it.

This clone was observed a few times. Its target is not known. Profiled with immunoSEQ multiplex PCR; TCRdb holds only in-frame clones, not every one. The sample includes 45,000 to 70,000 clones, 86% of them seen just once. The material was peripheral blood, obtained before any cancer treatment. The rearrangement links TRBV11-2 to TRBJ1-2; TRBD1 agrees at 10 bases. The TCR originated in a woman aged 40-75 years with stage I lung adenocarcinoma. The CDR3 DNA reads TGTGCCAGCAGCTTAGGGACAGGGGGTAACTATGGCTACACCTTC. It specifies CASSLGTGGNYGYTF.